Listed below are T cell receptor beta chains from one sample, sequenced in a study of radiotherapy plus CTLA-4 blockade in lung cancer. Method: immunoSEQ multiplex PCR; TCRdb's copy keeps in-frame clones and lacks some. The repertoire holds about 84,000 clones, with roughly 70% as singletons. Material: peripheral blood, obtained from a patient treated with radiotherapy plus ipilimumab. These receptors all stem from a human donor with non-small cell lung cancer that progressed on radiotherapy plus ipilimumab. CDR3s include the opening cysteine and the closing phenylalanine or tryptophan. Each record gives: CDR3 DNA, CDR3 protein, J gene, clone size, D gene, V gene. A D gene is named only where the DNA matches it firmly. Only some rows state a clone size, as once, few, many or a class for expanded clones.

TGTGCCAGCAGGGAAGGTATAGGGTGGACCCAGTACTTC,CASREGIGWTQYF,TRBJ2-5,few,NA,TRBV6-1
TGTGCCAGCAGCCCCCAGGGCTGGACCGGGAGAAGTACAGATACGCAGTATTTT,CASSPQGWTGRSTDTQYF,TRBJ2-3,NA,NA,TRBV7-8
TGCAGTGCTACGCACACTGAAGCTTTCTTT,CSATHTEAFF,TRBJ1-1,once,NA,TRBV20-1
TGTGCCAGCAGTTTGGTCAGGTCGGGGGATACGCAGTATTTT,CASSLVRSGDTQYF,TRBJ2-3,NA,NA,TRBV27
TGTGCCAGCTCACTATCTAGGCAACGCTACAATGAGCAGTTCTTC,CASSLSRQRYNEQFF,TRBJ2-1,NA,NA,TRBV18
TGTGCCAGCAGCGTCGGGTCGGATGAGCAGTTCTTC,CASSVGSDEQFF,TRBJ2-1,NA,NA,TRBV7-8
TGTGCCAGCAGCACCCTCCTCCTAGCGGGGGGGCCTATTGAGACCCAGTACTTC,CASSTLLLAGGPIETQYF,TRBJ2-5,NA,TRBD2,TRBV7-2
TGTGCCAGCAGTTTATCCGGGACAAGGGAGCAGTTCTTC,CASSLSGTREQFF,TRBJ2-1,NA,NA,TRBV28
TGTGCCAGCATCCCGGGACCCCTGTTAGGGGAGCAGTACTTC,CASIPGPLLGEQYF,TRBJ2-7,NA,NA,TRBV6-5
TGTGCCAGCAGCTTGATGGGACTAGCAGGAGATACGCAGTATTTT,CASSLMGLAGDTQYF,TRBJ2-3,few,TRBD2,TRBV5-4
TGTGCCAGCAGCCACGGGGTGGGGGGCGAGCAGTACTTC,CASSHGVGGEQYF,TRBJ2-7,NA,NA,TRBV6-1
TGTGCCAGCAGCTTAAGGGCAGATATAGCCGGGGAGCTGTTTTTT,CASSLRADIAGELFF,TRBJ2-2,NA,NA,TRBV7-3
TGTGCCAGCAGTTTAAGGTTGGGGCATCAGCCCCAGCATTTT,CASSLRLGHQPQHF,TRBJ1-5,NA,NA,TRBV28
TGTGCCAGCAGTTCCATAATCGAGGGCGGAGATACGCAGTATTTT,CASSSIIEGGDTQYF,TRBJ2-3,NA,NA,TRBV28
TGTGCCAGCAGCCGGCAAGTAGCGGGAGGTATCGGGGAGCTGTTTTTT,CASSRQVAGGIGELFF,TRBJ2-2,NA,TRBD2,TRBV5-4
TGTGCCAGCAGTTTATGGGGTCCTAGTTTGTCAGGCGGGAATGAGCAGTTCTTC,CASSLWGPSLSGGNEQFF,TRBJ2-1,few,NA,TRBV28
TGTGCCAGTAGTATAAGGGAGGGTAGCGTCAGCGGGGAGCTGTTTTTT,CASSIREGSVSGELFF,TRBJ2-2,NA,TRBD2,TRBV19
TGCGCCAGCAGCCGAGGGATCCAGGGTTCCCGACCAAATTCACCCCTCCACTTT,CASSRGIQGSRPNSPLHF,TRBJ1-6,few,NA,TRBV4-3
TGTGCCAGCAGCCCACGACACTCCTACGAGCAGTACTTC,CASSPRHSYEQYF,TRBJ2-7,few,NA,TRBV7-9
TGTGCCAGCAGTGAAATCCTCGCCCAGCATTTT,CASSEILAQHF,TRBJ1-5,NA,NA,TRBV6-5
TGCAGCGTTACGGGACAGGGGGCTAATGAAAAACTGTTTTTT,CSVTGQGANEKLFF,TRBJ1-4,few,TRBD1,TRBV29-1
TGTGCCAGCAGCTTATTAGGGACTAGCGGGGTCGGTTCCTACAATGAGCAGTTCTTC,CASSLLGTSGVGSYNEQFF,TRBJ2-1,NA,TRBD2,TRBV7-2
TGTGCCACCAGCAGAGATGTTGGAGACTTCTACGAGCAGTACTTC,CATSRDVGDFYEQYF,TRBJ2-7,NA,NA,TRBV15